These 10 T cell receptor beta chains share one sample of origin, sequenced in a study of cytomegalovirus exposure and HLA in healthy donors. The PCR contained 60 Vbeta and 13 Jbeta primers. Sequencing was performed with immunoSEQ multiplex PCR; in TCRdb, only in-frame clones are kept and a portion is missing. Of just over 150,000 clones listed, about 86% are singletons. Sequences were obtained from PBMCs. The receptors derive from a woman between 18 and 29 years old in good health and CMV-seronegative.

The chain couples TRBV19 to TRBJ2-1; D possibly corresponds to TRBD2 (6 bases). CDR1 and CDR2 (germline): LNHDA, SQIVND (reference sequence). Trimming removed 6 bases at V and 2 bases at J, with 14 bases between. This CDR3 is built from 15 residues. The CDR3 nucleotides are TGTGCCAGTAGCACCGGGACTCGAACCTACAATGAGCAGTTCTTC. Its protein product is CASSTGTRTYNEQFF.

This chain connects TRBV29-1 to TRBJ1-2; maybe TRBD1 (5 bases). V lost 4 bases to trimming and J lost 3 bases, with 12 bases between them. Germline assignment: CDR1 SQVTM and CDR2 ANQGSEA. CDR3 size: 13 residues. CDR3 protein: CSVGEGGDYGYTF. CDR3 in DNA: TGCAGCGTTGGGGAGGGAGGGGACTATGGCTACACCTTC.

This chain links TRBV27 with TRBJ1-5; D gene uncertain. Per the germline V gene, CDR1 is MNHEY and CDR2 is SMNVEV (reference sequence). V was pared by 4 bases and J by 3 bases, with 16 bases between. CDR3 length: 16 residues. DNA of the CDR3: TGTGCCAGCAGTTCTGCGGCGGGCGAGCTCAATCAGCCCCAGCATTTT. As protein: CASSSAAGELNQPQHF.

The chain employs TRBV6-1 and TRBJ2-5; weak D call: TRBD1 (6 bases). The germline gives CDR1 MNHNS, CDR2 SASEGT. There are 13 residues in the CDR3. Trimming removed 6 bases at V and 2 bases at J, with 10 bases between. The DNA of the CDR3 is TGTGCCAGCAGGCCTACAGGGCAAGAGACCCAGTACTTC. Its protein product is CASRPTGQETQYF.

The chain carries TRBV7-9 and TRBJ1-5; TRBD1 might be the D (5 bases). V was trimmed by 5 bases and J by 3 bases, leaving 20 bases between them. Germline V CDR1 and CDR2: SEHNR, FQNEAQ (reference sequence). The CDR3 spans 17 residues. As DNA, the CDR3 is TGTGCCAGCAGCCGAGTACCCACAGGACGGATCAATCAGCCCCAGCATTTT. Protein product: CASSRVPTGRINQPQHF.

J is TRBJ1-1 and V is TRBV2; weak D call: TRBD1 (6 bases). There are 15 residues in the CDR3. Germline lookup yields CDR1 SNHLY and CDR2 FYNNEI. Trimming removed 7 bases at V and 12 bases at J, with 27 bases between. CDR3 in amino acids: CASTFHSGGASLTFF. CDR3 nucleotides: TGTGCCAGCACTTTTCATTCGGGGGGCGCAAGTCTGACTTTCTTT.

The CDR3 DNA follows: TGTGCCAGCACCCTGACAGGAGTTGGTTCGACTGAAGCTTTCTTT. Protein: CASTLTGVGSTEAFF. The chain recombines TRBV5-5 with TRBJ1-1; D might be TRBD1 (6 bases). The V and J ends lost 6 bases and 5 bases respectively, with 20 bases between them. Per the germline V gene, CDR1 is SGHKS and CDR2 is YYEKEE (reference sequence). CDR3 size: 15 residues.

The chain has TRBV4-2 and TRBJ2-3; a possible D gene is TRBD2 (5 bases). Germline CDR1 LGHNA, CDR2 YNFKEQ. The CDR3 extends over 14 amino acids. Trimming took 1 base from V and 6 from J, leaving 11 bases between them. CDR3 amino acids: CASSQVAGQDTQYF. The CDR3 bases are TGTGCCAGCAGCCAAGTGGCGGGCCAGGATACGCAGTATTTT.

The chain has TRBV2 and TRBJ2-7; TRBD1 matches 12 bases. The length of the CDR3 is 14 residues. V lost 11 bases and J lost 5; bases outside the gene matches: 10. Per the germline V gene, CDR1 is SNHLY and CDR2 is FYNNEI. The CDR3 nucleotides are TGTGCCGGACTTAGGGACAGGGGGCGAGACGAGCAGTACTTC. It translates to CAGLRDRGRDEQYF.

This chain links TRBV18 with TRBJ1-5; TRBD1 matches at 9 bases. This CDR3 has 15 amino acids. Trimming cost V 6 bases and J 2 bases; bases outside gene matches: 5. Germline CDR1 reads KGHSH; CDR2 reads LQKENI. The DNA for the CDR3 is TGTGCCAGCTCCCACAGGGGGCAGGGCAATCAGCCCCAGCATTTT. Its protein product is CASSHRGQGNQPQHF. The full variable domain, in which reference TRBV18 and TRBJ1-5 provide the parts outside the CDR3, is NAGVMQNPRHLVRRRGQEARLRCSPMKGHSHVYWYRQLPEEGLKFMVYLQKENIIDESGMPKERFSAEFPKEGPSILRIQQVVRGDSAAYFCASSHRGQGNQPQHFGDGTRLSIL.